This T cell receptor beta chain appears in the sequencing data of a study of blood T cell repertoires in COVID-19. For the study at large: COVID-19 samples from acute and convalescent phases originated in the United States, Italy and Spain. Sample material is recorded as cDNA or gDNA derived from T cells, B-cell-depleted T cells, or PBMCs.

In the source study's methods: From reference gene primer amplification, estimates of nucleated cell counts were derived. Some clones are missing from TCRdb's copy, which holds only in-frame ones; the method was immunoSEQ multiplex PCR. V and J calls and clone size are those listed in that table; D and trimming were worked out from the DNA. Here the sample spans 65,000 to 70,000 clones, around 80% being singletons. The sequencing sample was made of peripheral blood. This sequence originates from a human donor in a cohort sampled during active COVID-19.

The CDR3 DNA is TGTGCCACCAGCAGAGATTTCCCCTCAGATACGCAGTATTTT. It yields the protein CATSRDFPSDTQYF. This chain joins TRBV15 and TRBJ2-3; D gene uncertain. The germline V gene encodes CDR1 LNHNV and CDR2 YYDKDF (reference sequence). The CDR3 consists of 14 residues. V lost 0 bases to trimming and J lost 4 bases, with 8 bases between them.